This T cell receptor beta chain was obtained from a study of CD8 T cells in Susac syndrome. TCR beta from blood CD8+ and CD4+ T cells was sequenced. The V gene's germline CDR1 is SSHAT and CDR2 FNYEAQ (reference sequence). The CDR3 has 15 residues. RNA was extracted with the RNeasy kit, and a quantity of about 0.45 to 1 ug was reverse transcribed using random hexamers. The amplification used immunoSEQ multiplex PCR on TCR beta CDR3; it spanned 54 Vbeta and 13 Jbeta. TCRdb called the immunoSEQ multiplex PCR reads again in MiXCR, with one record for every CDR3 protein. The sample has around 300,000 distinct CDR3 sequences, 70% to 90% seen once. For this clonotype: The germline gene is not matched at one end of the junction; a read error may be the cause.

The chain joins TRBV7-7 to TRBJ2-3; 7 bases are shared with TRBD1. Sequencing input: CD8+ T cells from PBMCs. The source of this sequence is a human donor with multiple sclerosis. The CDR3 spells CASSPRQGGTDTQYF. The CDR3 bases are TGTGCTAGCAGCCCCCGACAGGGAGGCACAGATACGCAGTATTTT.